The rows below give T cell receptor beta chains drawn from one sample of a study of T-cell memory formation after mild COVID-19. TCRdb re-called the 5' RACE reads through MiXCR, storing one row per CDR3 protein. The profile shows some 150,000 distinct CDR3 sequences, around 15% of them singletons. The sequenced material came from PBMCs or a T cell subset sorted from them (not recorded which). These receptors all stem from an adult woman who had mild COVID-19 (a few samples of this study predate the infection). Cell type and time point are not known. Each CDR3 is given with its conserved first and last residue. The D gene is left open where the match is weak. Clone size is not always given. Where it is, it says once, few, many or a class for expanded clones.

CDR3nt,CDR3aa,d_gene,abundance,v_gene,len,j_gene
TGTGCCAGCAGCTCAGTGACAGGCGATGGACTAGCGGGCTTACTCGAGCAGTACTTC,CASSSVTGDGLAGLLEQYF,TRBD2,-,TRBV7-9,19,TRBJ2-7
TGTGCCAGCAGCCAAGTAGGGGGCTCTAGTGAGCAGTACTTC,CASSQVGGSSEQYF,TRBD1,few,TRBV4-2,14,TRBJ2-7
TGTGCCAGCAGGGCTCAGGGGGGGGATGAAAAACTGTTTTTT,CASRAQGGDEKLFF,TRBD1,-,TRBV28,14,TRBJ1-4
TGTGCCACCAGCAGAGATAGGGGACTAGGCTCAACGGGGGAGCTGTTTTTT,CATSRDRGLGSTGELFF,TRBD2,few,TRBV15,17,TRBJ2-2
TGTGCCAGCAGCTATAGCGGGGAGGGCTACGAGCAGTACTTC,CASSYSGEGYEQYF,TRBD2,-,TRBV3-1,14,TRBJ2-7
TGTGCCAGCAGCGTAGGAGGCAGAGAATACGAGCAGTACTTC,CASSVGGREYEQYF,-,few,TRBV9,14,TRBJ2-7
TGCGCCAGCAGCCAAGGACTAGCGGGAGAGTACGAGCAGTACTTC,CASSQGLAGEYEQYF,TRBD2,few,TRBV4-3,15,TRBJ2-7
TGTGCCACCAGCAGAGTTGAAACAGGGCCTGGCGCTGAAGCTTTCTTT,CATSRVETGPGAEAFF,-,-,TRBV15,16,TRBJ1-1
TGCGCCAGCAGCCAAGATAGGTGGGATCTCGACGAGCAGTACTTC,CASSQDRWDLDEQYF,-,few,TRBV4-1,15,TRBJ2-7
TGTGCCAGCAGCCAAGAGGAACGGACAGGGTACGAGCAGTACTTC,CASSQEERTGYEQYF,TRBD1,many,TRBV4-2,15,TRBJ2-7
TGCGCCAGCAGCCAGCATCTTTCCGGGACTAGCGGATCCAATGAGCAGTTCTTC,CASSQHLSGTSGSNEQFF,TRBD2,few,TRBV4-1,18,TRBJ2-1
TGTGCCAGCAGCTCGAACCGCGTCCGGGACAGCTCCTACGAGCAGTACTTC,CASSSNRVRDSSYEQYF,TRBD1,few,TRBV7-9,17,TRBJ2-7
TGCGCCAGCAGCCAACCTAACGGGGATACGCAGTATTTT,CASSQPNGDTQYF,-,medium-sized,TRBV4-1,13,TRBJ2-3
TGTGCCAGCAGCGGAGAGGTCGACAGTGGGAGCTACGAGCAGTACTTC,CASSGEVDSGSYEQYF,-,many,TRBV7-9,16,TRBJ2-7
TGCGCCAGCAGCTCCCGACAGGGGTTTTCCTACAATGAGCAGTTCTTC,CASSSRQGFSYNEQFF,TRBD1,-,TRBV4-1,16,TRBJ2-1
TGCGCCAGCAGCCAAAAGCGGGGTGGAGATACGCAGTATTTT,CASSQKRGGDTQYF,TRBD2,-,TRBV4-1,14,TRBJ2-3
TGTGCCAGCAGCTTCGAAGGACAGATCTCTGGAAACACCATATATTTT,CASSFEGQISGNTIYF,-,few,TRBV13,16,TRBJ1-3
TGTGCCAGCAGTGAGGCCGGACTAGCTTACGAGCAGTACTTC,CASSEAGLAYEQYF,TRBD2,-,TRBV27,14,TRBJ2-7
TGTGCCAGCAGCCAAGAATCGGGAGTAGATTACGAGCAGTACTTC,CASSQESGVDYEQYF,-,-,TRBV3-1,15,TRBJ2-7
TGTGCCAGCGGGAACAGGGGAGGCGAGCAGTACTTC,CASGNRGGEQYF,-,-,TRBV5-4,12,TRBJ2-7
TGTGCCAGCAGCTTTACACAGGGGTGGAAGGAGACCCAGTACTTC,CASSFTQGWKETQYF,TRBD1,-,TRBV7-8,15,TRBJ2-5
TGTGCCACCAGTGATTTGTCGGAGACCCAGTACTTC,CATSDLSETQYF,-,-,TRBV24-1,12,TRBJ2-5
TGTGCCAGCAGCCCTGGGACCTGGGGCACAGATACGCAGTATTTT,CASSPGTWGTDTQYF,-,-,TRBV14,15,TRBJ2-3
TGCGCCAGCAGCTTGATACCTCGTCAGGATGAAAAACTGTTTTTT,CASSLIPRQDEKLFF,-,few,TRBV5-1,15,TRBJ1-4
TGTGCCATCAGTGAGTCGGCCCGGACCGTCGAGCAGTACTTC,CAISESARTVEQYF,-,few,TRBV10-3,14,TRBJ2-7
TGTGCCAGCAGCGGCGAAAGCGGGGGTCGTGCCGAGCAGTACTTC,CASSGESGGRAEQYF,TRBD2,-,TRBV13,15,TRBJ2-7
TGTGCCAGCAGCCAATCCGGGAGCAATCAGCCCCAGCATTTT,CASSQSGSNQPQHF,-,-,TRBV7-9,14,TRBJ1-5
TGTGCCAGCAGCTTATCGGGGACAGGGGGAGATACGCAGTATTTT,CASSLSGTGGDTQYF,TRBD1,few,TRBV7-3,15,TRBJ2-3